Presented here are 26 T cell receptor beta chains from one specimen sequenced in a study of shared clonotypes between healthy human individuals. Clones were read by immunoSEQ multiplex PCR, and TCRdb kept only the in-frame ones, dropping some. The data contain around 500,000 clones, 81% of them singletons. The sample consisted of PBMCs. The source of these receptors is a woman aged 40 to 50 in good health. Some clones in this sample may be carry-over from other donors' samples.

CDR3 region: CASSLTGKETQYF. Written as DNA, the CDR3 is TGTGCCAGCAGCTTAACAGGGAAAGAGACCCAGTACTTC. This chain joins TRBV7-9 and TRBJ2-5; perhaps TRBD1 as D (6 bases). Germline V gene sequence: CDR1 SEHNR, CDR2 FQNEAQ (reference sequence). The CDR3 has 13 residues. The V end was cut by 2 bases, the J end by 3 bases, with 7 bases between.

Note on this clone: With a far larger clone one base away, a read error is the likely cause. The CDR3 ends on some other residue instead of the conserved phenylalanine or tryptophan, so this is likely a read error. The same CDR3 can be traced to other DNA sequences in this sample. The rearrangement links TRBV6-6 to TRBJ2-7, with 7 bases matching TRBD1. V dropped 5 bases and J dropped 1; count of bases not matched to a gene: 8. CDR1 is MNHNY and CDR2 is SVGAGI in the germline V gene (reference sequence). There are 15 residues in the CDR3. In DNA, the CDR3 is TGTGCCAGCAGTACCTACAGGGGTGGGTCCTACGAGCAGTACTTA. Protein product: CASSTYRGGSYEQYL.

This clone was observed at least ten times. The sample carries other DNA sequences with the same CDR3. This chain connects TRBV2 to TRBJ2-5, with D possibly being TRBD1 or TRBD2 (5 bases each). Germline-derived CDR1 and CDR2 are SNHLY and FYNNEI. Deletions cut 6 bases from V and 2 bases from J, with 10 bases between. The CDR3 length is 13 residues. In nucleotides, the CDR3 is TGTGCCAGCAGCCGGGACGGACAAGAGACCCAGTACTTC. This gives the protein CASSRDGQETQYF.

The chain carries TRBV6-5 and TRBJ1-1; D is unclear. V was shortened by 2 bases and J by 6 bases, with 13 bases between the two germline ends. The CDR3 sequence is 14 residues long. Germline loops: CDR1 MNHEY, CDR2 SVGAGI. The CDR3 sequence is CASSYRTPRAEAFF. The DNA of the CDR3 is TGTGCCAGCAGTTACAGAACCCCTAGGGCTGAAGCTTTCTTT.

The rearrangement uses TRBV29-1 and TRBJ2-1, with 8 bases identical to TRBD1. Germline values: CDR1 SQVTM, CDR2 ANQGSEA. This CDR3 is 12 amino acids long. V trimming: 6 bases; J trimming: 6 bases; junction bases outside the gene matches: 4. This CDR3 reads CSVATGGNEQFF. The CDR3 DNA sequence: TGCAGCGTCGCAACAGGGGGCAATGAGCAGTTCTTC.

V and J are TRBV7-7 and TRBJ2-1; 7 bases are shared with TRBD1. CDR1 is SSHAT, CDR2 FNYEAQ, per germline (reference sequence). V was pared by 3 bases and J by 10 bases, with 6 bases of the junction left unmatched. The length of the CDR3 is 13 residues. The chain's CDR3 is CASSLAVTGEQFF. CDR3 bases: TGTGCCAGCAGCTTGGCGGTGACAGGGGAGCAGTTCTTC.

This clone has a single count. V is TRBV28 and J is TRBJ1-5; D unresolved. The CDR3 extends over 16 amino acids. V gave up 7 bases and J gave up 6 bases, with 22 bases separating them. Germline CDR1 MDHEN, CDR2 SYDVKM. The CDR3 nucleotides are TGTGCCAGCACCGCGCGCGGGAGGGTAGAGAGTCAGCCCCAGCATTTT. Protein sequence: CASTARGRVESQPQHF.

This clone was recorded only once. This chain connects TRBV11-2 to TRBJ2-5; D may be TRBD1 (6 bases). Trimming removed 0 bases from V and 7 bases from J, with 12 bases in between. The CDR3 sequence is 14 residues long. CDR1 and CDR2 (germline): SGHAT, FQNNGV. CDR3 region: CASSLEAGVGTQYF. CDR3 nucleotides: TGTGCCAGCAGCTTAGAGGCAGGGGTGGGGACCCAGTACTTC.

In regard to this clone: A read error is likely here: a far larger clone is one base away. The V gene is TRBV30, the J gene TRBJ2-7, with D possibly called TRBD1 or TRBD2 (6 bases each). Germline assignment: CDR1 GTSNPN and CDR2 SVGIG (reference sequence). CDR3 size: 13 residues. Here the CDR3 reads CTWAGQNSYEQYF. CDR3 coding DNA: TGTACCTGGGCGGGACAAAACTCCTACGAGCAGTACTTC.

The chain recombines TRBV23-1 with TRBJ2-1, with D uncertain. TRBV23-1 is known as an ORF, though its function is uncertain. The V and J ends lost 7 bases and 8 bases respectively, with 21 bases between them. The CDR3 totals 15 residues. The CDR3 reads CASTRPDRHIYEQFF. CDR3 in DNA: TGCGCCAGCACCAGACCCGACCGCCATATCTATGAGCAGTTCTTC.

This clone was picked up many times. The DNA of the CDR3 is TGCGCCAGCAGCCCCGGGCCAGCAACCCGCTATGGCTACACCTTC. Translated, it gives CASSPGPATRYGYTF. The genes are TRBV10-1 and TRBJ1-2; no reliable D call. Trimming took 6 bases from V and 4 from J, leaving 18 bases between them. The germline V gene encodes CDR1 WNHNN and CDR2 SYGVQD (reference sequence). The CDR3 runs 15 residues.

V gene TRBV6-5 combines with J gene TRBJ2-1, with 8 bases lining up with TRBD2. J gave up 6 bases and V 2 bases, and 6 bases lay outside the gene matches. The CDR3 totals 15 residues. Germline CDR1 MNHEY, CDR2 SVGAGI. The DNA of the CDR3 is TGTGCCAGCAGTTACGAAGCGGGAGCGCCCAATGAGCAGTTCTTC. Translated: CASSYEAGAPNEQFF.

CDR3 coding DNA: TGTGCCAGCAGTTTATCGGGGACCCAGTACTTC. This encodes CASSLSGTQYF. The chain recombines TRBV27 with TRBJ2-5; D remains ambiguous. CDR1 and CDR2 from the germline V gene are MNHEY and SMNVEV (reference sequence). The germline V and J ends were trimmed by 0 bases and 7 bases, with 3 bases remaining between them. This CDR3 is built from 11 residues.

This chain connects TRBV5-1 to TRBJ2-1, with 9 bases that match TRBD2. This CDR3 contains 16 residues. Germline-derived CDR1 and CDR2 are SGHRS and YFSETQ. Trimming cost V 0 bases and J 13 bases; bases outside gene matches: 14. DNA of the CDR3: TGCGCCAGCAGCTTGGGGGTGACTAGCGGACTCGAGAAACAGTTCTTC. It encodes CASSLGVTSGLEKQFF. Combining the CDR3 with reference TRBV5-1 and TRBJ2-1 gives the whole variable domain KAGVTQTPRYLIKTRGQQVTLSCSPISGHRSVSWYQQTPGQGLQFLFEYFSETQRNKGNFPGRFSGRQFSNSRSEMNVSTLELGDSALYLCASSLGVTSGLEKQFFGPGTRLTVL.

Here the CDR3 DNA reads TGTGCCAGCTCACCTTACAGGGGACCAGCCTACGAGCAGTACTTC. It translates to CASSPYRGPAYEQYF. The chain couples TRBV18 to TRBJ2-7; 7 bases fit TRBD1. CDR1 KGHSH and CDR2 LQKENI come from the germline V gene. Germline trimming cut 3 bases from V and 2 bases from J; bases unmatched to any gene: 7. The CDR3 sequence is 15 residues long.

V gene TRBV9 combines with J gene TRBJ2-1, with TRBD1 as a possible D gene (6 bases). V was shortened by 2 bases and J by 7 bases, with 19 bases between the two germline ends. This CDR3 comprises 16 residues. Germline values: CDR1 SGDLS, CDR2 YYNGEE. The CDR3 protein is CASSVHAGTQRNEQFF. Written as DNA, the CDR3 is TGTGCCAGCAGCGTTCACGCCGGGACACAGAGAAATGAGCAGTTCTTC.

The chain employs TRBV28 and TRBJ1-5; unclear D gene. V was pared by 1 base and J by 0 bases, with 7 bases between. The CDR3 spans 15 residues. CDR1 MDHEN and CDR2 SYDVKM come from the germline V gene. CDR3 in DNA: TGTGCCAGCAGTTTATCGGTGAATAGCAATCAGCCCCAGCATTTT. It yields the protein CASSLSVNSNQPQHF.

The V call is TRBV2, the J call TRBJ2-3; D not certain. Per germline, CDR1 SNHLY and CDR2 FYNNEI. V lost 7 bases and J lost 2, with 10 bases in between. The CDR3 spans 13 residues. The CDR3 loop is CASKRQSTDTQYF. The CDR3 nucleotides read TGTGCCAGCAAGCGACAATCCACAGATACGCAGTATTTT.

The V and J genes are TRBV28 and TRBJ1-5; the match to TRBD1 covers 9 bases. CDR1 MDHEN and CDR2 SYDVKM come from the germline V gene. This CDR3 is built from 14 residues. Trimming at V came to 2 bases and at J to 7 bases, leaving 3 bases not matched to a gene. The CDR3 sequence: CASSLRTGVQPQHF. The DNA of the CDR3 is TGTGCCAGCAGTTTAAGGACAGGGGTCCAGCCCCAGCATTTT.

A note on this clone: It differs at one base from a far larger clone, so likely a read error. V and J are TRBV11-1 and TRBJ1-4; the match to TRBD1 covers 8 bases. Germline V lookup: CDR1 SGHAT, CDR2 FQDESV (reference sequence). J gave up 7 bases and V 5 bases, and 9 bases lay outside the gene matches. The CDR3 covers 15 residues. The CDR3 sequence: CASSAGAGGGEKLFF. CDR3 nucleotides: TGTGCCAGCAGCGCCGGGGCAGGGGGCGGTGAAAAACTGTTTTTT. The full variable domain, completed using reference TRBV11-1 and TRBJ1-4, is EAEVAQSPRYKITEKSQAVAFWCDPISGHATLYWYRQILGQGPELLVQFQDESVVDDSQLPKDRFSAERLKGVDSTLKIQPAELGDSAMYLCASSAGAGGGEKLFFGSGTQLSVL.

CDR3 sequence: CASSLIGLNTGELFF. The CDR3 region has the DNA TGTGCCAGCAGCCTTATCGGACTAAACACCGGGGAGCTGTTTTTT. The rearrangement links TRBV7-2 to TRBJ2-2, with D maybe TRBD2 (6 bases). The V gene lost 5 bases and the J gene lost 2 bases, with 12 bases spanning the gap. CDR1 and CDR2 from the germline V gene are SGHTA and FQGNSA. The CDR3 sequence is 15 residues long.

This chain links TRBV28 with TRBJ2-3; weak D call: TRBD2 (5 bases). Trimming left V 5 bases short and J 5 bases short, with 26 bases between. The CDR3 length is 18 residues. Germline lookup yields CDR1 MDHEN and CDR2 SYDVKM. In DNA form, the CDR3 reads TGTGCCAGCAGTGATGCCGGGGAAGGAAGAGGTCGGAAAGATACGCAGTATTTT. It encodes CASSDAGEGRGRKDTQYF. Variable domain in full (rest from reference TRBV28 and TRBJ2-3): DVKVTQSSRYLVKRTGEKVFLECVQDMDHENMFWYRQDPGLGLRLIYFSYDVKMKEKGDIPEGYSVSREKKERFSLILESASTNQTSMYLCASSDAGEGRGRKDTQYFGPGTRLTVL.

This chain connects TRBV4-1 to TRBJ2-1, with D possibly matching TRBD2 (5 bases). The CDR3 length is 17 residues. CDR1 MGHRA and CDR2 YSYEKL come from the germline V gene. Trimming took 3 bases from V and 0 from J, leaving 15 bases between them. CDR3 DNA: TGCGCCAGCAGCCAGGCCCCTAGCCCGAGCTCCTACAATGAGCAGTTCTTC. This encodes CASSQAPSPSSYNEQFF.

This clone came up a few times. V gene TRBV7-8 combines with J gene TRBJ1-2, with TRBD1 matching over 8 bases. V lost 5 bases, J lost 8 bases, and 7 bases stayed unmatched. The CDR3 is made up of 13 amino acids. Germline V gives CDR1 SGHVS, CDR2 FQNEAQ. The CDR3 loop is CASSPRTGRGYTF. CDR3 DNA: TGTGCCAGCAGCCCCCGGACAGGGAGGGGCTACACCTTC. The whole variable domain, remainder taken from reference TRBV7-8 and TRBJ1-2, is GAGVSQSPRYKVAKRGQDVALRCDPISGHVSLFWYQQALGQGPEFLTYFQNEAQLDKSGLPSDRFFAERPEGSVSTLKIQRTQQEDSAVYLCASSPRTGRGYTFGSGTRLTVV.

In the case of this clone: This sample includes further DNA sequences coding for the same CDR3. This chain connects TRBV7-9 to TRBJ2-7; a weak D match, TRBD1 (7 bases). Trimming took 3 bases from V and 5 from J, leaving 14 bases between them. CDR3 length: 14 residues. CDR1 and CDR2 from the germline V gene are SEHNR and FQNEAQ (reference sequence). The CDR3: CASSLGAGGNEQYF. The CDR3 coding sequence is TGTGCCAGCAGCTTGGGGGCAGGGGGGAACGAGCAGTACTTC.

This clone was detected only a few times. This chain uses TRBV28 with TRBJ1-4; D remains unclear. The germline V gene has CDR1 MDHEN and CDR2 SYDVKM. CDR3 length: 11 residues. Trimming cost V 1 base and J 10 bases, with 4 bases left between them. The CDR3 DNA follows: TGTGCCAGCAGTTTATTTGGAAAACTGTTTTTT. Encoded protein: CASSLFGKLFF.